The table lists the clone carrying this T cell receptor beta chain with many counts. The germline gives CDR1 MNHNS, CDR2 SASEGT. Trimming at V came to 4 bases and at J to 0 bases, leaving 9 bases not matched to a gene. The CDR3 loop spans 17 amino acids. This sample was taken from a study of Graves' ophthalmopathy and Graves' hyperthyroidism. Amplification from RNA transcripts yielded the TCR beta CDR3 regions. HTBI-primed RT-PCR formed the first round, and a multiplex PCR formed the second. MiXCR, applied by TCRdb to the multiplex PCR reads, yields one record per CDR3 protein. This sample carries 200,000 to 250,000 distinct CDR3 sequences, 20% to 25% of them seen once, and the ten largest clones take around 40%.

Sequenced: peripheral blood. The J gene is TRBJ1-5, the V gene TRBV6-1; 7 bases map to TRBD1. This TCR derives from a woman in her forties or fifties with Graves' ophthalmopathy. This chain's CDR3 is CASSGNRGPYSNQPQHF. In nucleotides, the CDR3 is TGTGCCAGCAGTGGCAACAGGGGCCCATATAGCAATCAGCCCCAGCATTTT.